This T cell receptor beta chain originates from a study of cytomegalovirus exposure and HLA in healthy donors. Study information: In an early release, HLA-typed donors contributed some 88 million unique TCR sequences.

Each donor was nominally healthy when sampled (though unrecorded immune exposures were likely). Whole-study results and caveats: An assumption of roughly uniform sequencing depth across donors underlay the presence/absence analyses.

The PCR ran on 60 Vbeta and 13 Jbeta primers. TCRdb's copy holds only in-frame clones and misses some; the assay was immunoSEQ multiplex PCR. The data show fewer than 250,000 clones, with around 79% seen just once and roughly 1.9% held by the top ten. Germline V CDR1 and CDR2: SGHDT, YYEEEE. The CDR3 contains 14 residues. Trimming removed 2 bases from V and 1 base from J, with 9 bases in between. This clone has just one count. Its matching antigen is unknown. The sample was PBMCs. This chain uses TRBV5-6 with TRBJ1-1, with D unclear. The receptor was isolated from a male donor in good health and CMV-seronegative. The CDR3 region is CASSFQISNTEAFF. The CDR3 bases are TGTGCCAGCAGCTTCCAGATCTCGAACACTGAAGCTTTCTTT.